The present T cell receptor (beta chain) was sequenced within a study of shared clonotypes between healthy human individuals. Study-wide findings and caveats: The sharing of 4.5% to 5% of naive CD4 clonotypes was seen across a handful of donors. The study sampled only blood, and tissue repertoires likely differ. When compared with the clonotypes that were shared by all four sorted-subset donors, the non-shared clonotypes turned out to have lower generation probabilities.

Sequencing was performed with immunoSEQ multiplex PCR; in TCRdb, only in-frame clones are kept and a portion is missing. The data contain about 2.3 million clones, approximately 95% of them singletons. CDR1 and CDR2 from the germline V gene are SGHRS and YFSETQ. The CDR3 totals 14 residues. Between the trimmed V and J ends, which lost 2 bases and 3 bases, there was a span of 11 bases. In the CD4+ fraction, cells were divided into CD45RA+ naive and CD45RA-negative memory subsets. This clone has a single count. Its cognate antigen is unknown. The origin of this receptor is a man aged 18-30 years in good health. Some clones in this sample may be carry-over from other donors' samples. The chain couples TRBV5-1 to TRBJ2-5; D is unclear. Input material: naive CD4+ T cells from PBMCs. Subset: CD45RA+ positively selected. CDR3 bases: TGCGCCAGCAGCTTAGAATCGGCGGAAGAGACCCAGTACTTC. Translating gives CASSLESAEETQYF.